The 3 T cell receptor beta chains below all came from one sample that was sequenced in a study of pediatric ulcerative colitis. Repertoires were generated with immunoSEQ multiplex PCR, while TCRdb's copy carries only in-frame clones and drops some. Of over 45,000 clones in the sample, 78% were seen once. One to two pinch biopsies were taken from the rectum during colonoscopy. The specimen was gut tissue. Receptors were obtained from a girl aged 5-17 years with moderate ulcerative colitis.

The chain uses TRBV7-9 and TRBJ1-2; no reliable D call. This CDR3 comprises 12 residues. V was shortened by 5 bases and J by 5 bases, with 9 bases between the two germline ends. Germline CDR1 is SEHNR and CDR2 is FQNEAQ (reference sequence). CDR3 loop: CASSASGYGYTF. CDR3 nucleotides: TGTGCCAGCAGCGCCTCAGGTTATGGCTACACCTTC. Drawing the rest from reference TRBV7-9 and TRBJ1-2, the complete variable domain is DTGVSQNPRHKITKRGQNVTFRCDPISEHNRLYWYRQTLGQGPEFLTYFQNEAQLEKSRLLSDRFSAERPKGSFSTLEIQRTEQGDSAMYLCASSASGYGYTFGSGTRLTVV.

The chain links TRBV19 to TRBJ2-1; 10 bases line up with TRBD1. V lost 6 bases to trimming and J lost 8 bases; unmatched junction nucleotides: 10. The CDR3 has 15 amino acids. Germline CDR1 is LNHDA and CDR2 is SQIVND (reference sequence). CDR3 nucleotide sequence: TGTGCCAGTAGGGACCGGGACAGGGGTTCCGATGAGCAGTTCTTC. Translating it yields CASRDRDRGSDEQFF.

The chain has TRBV6-6 and TRBJ2-7, with TRBD2 matching 7 bases. This CDR3 is 14 amino acids long. Per the germline V gene, CDR1 is MNHNY and CDR2 is SVGAGI (reference sequence). J was trimmed by 11 bases and V by 0 bases; bases with no gene match: 10. In nucleotides, the CDR3 is TGTGCCAGCAGTTACTCGAGCTCCGGACTAGAGGAGTACTTC. Translated: CASSYSSSGLEEYF.